These 9 T cell receptor beta chains were all obtained from the same sample, sequenced in a study of beta chain features in type 1 diabetes. Expressed TCRB transcripts were sequenced after all isolated RNA was converted to cDNA. Some clones are missing from TCRdb's copy, which holds only in-frame ones; the method was immunoSEQ multiplex PCR. The profile shows hundreds of thousands of clones, roughly 13% of them singletons. Material for sequencing was naive CD4+ T cells from blood. The source is a man in his late teens or twenties in good health.

The CDR3 DNA follows: TGTGCCAGCAGTGAGGACAGGGACACAGATACGCAGTATTTT. This translates into CASSEDRDTDTQYF. This chain joins TRBV6-4 and TRBJ2-3, with TRBD1 matching over 8 bases. V lost 3 bases, J lost 2 bases, and 1 base stayed unmatched. CDR3 size: 14 residues. Looked up from germline, CDR1 is MRHNA and CDR2 is SNTAGT.

This clone was seen a few times. This chain connects TRBV10-3 to TRBJ2-1; a possible D gene is TRBD1 (5 bases). The CDR3 runs to 15 residues. Germline V gene lookup returns CDR1 ENHRY and CDR2 SYGVKD. The ends were cut back, 2 bases at V and 9 bases at J, with 17 bases in the middle. CDR3 loop: CAISETRDLNSEQFF. Written as DNA, the CDR3 is TGTGCCATCAGTGAGACCAGGGATCTAAACAGTGAGCAGTTCTTC.

J is TRBJ2-1 and V is TRBV9; 7 bases are shared with TRBD2. The CDR3 has 16 residues. V lost 0 bases, J lost 6 bases, and 9 bases stayed unmatched. Germline V gene sequence: CDR1 SGDLS, CDR2 YYNGEE. CDR3 region: CASSVGGLAAVNEQFF. CDR3 in DNA: TGTGCCAGCAGCGTAGGTGGGCTAGCGGCAGTCAATGAGCAGTTCTTC.

The chain combines TRBV7-2 with TRBJ1-2, with D possibly matching TRBD1 (6 bases). The CDR3 loop spans 14 amino acids. V was clipped by 4 bases and J by 4 bases, with 13 bases between them. Germline values: CDR1 SGHTA, CDR2 FQGNSA. The chain's CDR3 is CASSSAGAIYGYTF. DNA of the CDR3: TGTGCCAGCAGCTCAGCAGGGGCGATCTATGGCTACACCTTC.

This clone was seen a few times. V is TRBV6-5 and J is TRBJ2-7; the match to TRBD2 covers 7 bases. J was trimmed by 3 bases and V by 0 bases; bases with no gene match: 5. Germline loops: CDR1 MNHEY, CDR2 SVGAGI. This CDR3 region has 15 residues. CDR3 nucleotides: TGTGCCAGCAGTTACTCGACTGGGGGGGGCTACGAGCAGTACTTC. It translates to CASSYSTGGGYEQYF.

This clone has a handful of counts. This chain links TRBV19 with TRBJ2-5; 9 nucleotides match TRBD1. The CDR3 loop spans 12 amino acids. Per germline, CDR1 LNHDA and CDR2 SQIVND (reference sequence). V shed 10 bases, J shed 4 bases, and the junction held 4 bases outside the gene matches. The CDR3 nucleotides are TGTGCCACCGGGACAGGGCGAGAGACCCAGTACTTC. It yields the protein CATGTGRETQYF.

This rearrangement joins TRBV5-1 to TRBJ2-7; TRBD2 agrees at 14 bases. Germline V gene data show CDR1 as SGHRS and CDR2 as YFSETQ. The length of the CDR3 is 17 residues. V lost 3 bases, J lost 0 bases, and 5 bases stayed unmatched. CDR3 region: CASSSTSGRASSYEQYF. The CDR3 nucleotides are TGCGCCAGCAGCTCGACTAGCGGGAGGGCCAGCTCCTACGAGCAGTACTTC.

The gene calls are TRBV5-6 and TRBJ2-2, with a weak D call TRBD1 (6 bases). The germline V and J ends were trimmed by 2 bases and 7 bases, with 12 bases remaining between them. This CDR3 has 14 amino acids. The germline gives CDR1 SGHDT, CDR2 YYEEEE. The CDR3 sequence is CASSFNRVSGELFF. The CDR3 coding sequence is TGTGCCAGCAGCTTCAACAGGGTTAGCGGGGAGCTGTTTTTT.

Of note for this clone: One junction end disagrees with the germline gene, perhaps due to a read error. The chain recombines TRBV5-4 with TRBJ2-7; 9 bases match TRBD1. The V gene's germline CDR1 is SGHNT and CDR2 YYREEE (reference sequence). This CDR3 has 12 amino acids. CDR3 sequence: CASSLELGQGIF. CDR3 sequence (DNA): TGTGCCAGCAGCTTGGAGTTGGGACAGGGAATCTTC.